In this sample, the clone carrying this T cell receptor beta chain turned up many times. The antigen remains unidentified. The data originate from a study of breast tumors, draining lymph nodes, adjacent tissues. Study-wide results and limits: Tumors had less TCR diversity than lymph nodes, more than nontumor tissue. Data fit most tumor T cells coming from lymph node, expanding in tumor. Data only fit, rather than demonstrated, lymph node origin of most tumor T cells.

Germline V CDR1 and CDR2: LNHDA, SQIVND (reference sequence). Losses at the gene ends were 6 bases for V and 2 bases for J; bases not matched to a gene: 8. The CDR3 has 16 amino acids. The lymph nodes were axillary draining lymph nodes from breast cancer patients. TCRdb reanalysed the multiplex PCR reads using MiXCR and keeps one entry per CDR3 protein. In the table there are approximately 150,000 distinct CDR3 sequences, more than 25% of which are singletons. The sequence was collected from a female donor with breast cancer. Some clones in this sample may be carry-over from other donors' samples. This sequence joins TRBV19 and TRBJ1-5; 9 nucleotides agree with TRBD1. The sequenced sample consisted of axillary lymph node tissue. CDR3 amino acids: CASRFHDRGGNQPQHF. The CDR3 coding sequence is TGTGCCAGTAGATTCCATGACAGGGGGGGCAATCAGCCCCAGCATTTT.